A single sample gave rise to the 29 T cell receptor beta chains below, sequenced in a study of cytomegalovirus exposure and HLA in healthy donors. The primer mix had 60 Vbeta and 13 Jbeta primers. Profiling relied on immunoSEQ multiplex PCR, and the TCRdb table lists in-frame clones only, not all of them. This sample has 75,000 to 95,000 clones; over 50% occur once, and the top ten carry under 4%. The sample taken for sequencing was PBMCs. Source of these receptors: a man younger than 40 in good health and CMV-seronegative.

To note about this clone: This CDR3 is also generated by other DNA sequences in the sample. V is TRBV18 and J is TRBJ1-2, with no clear D. Trimming left V 3 bases short and J 4 bases short, with 12 bases between. This CDR3 has 14 residues. Germline V gene lookup returns CDR1 KGHSH and CDR2 LQKENI. CDR3 amino acids: CASSPPTESYGYTF. In nucleotides, the CDR3 is TGTGCCAGCTCACCCCCCACGGAGAGCTATGGCTACACCTTC.

This clone was seen once. The V and J genes are TRBV6-1 and TRBJ1-6; D unclear. V was pared by 3 bases and J by 4 bases, with 4 bases between. CDR3 size: 13 residues. Germline V CDR1 and CDR2: MNHNS, SASEGT. The CDR3 loop reads CASSDPYNSPLHF. The CDR3 coding sequence is TGTGCCAGCAGTGACCCTTATAATTCACCCCTCCACTTT.

The V call is TRBV5-1, the J call TRBJ1-5, with D tentatively TRBD1 (6 bases). Germline loops: CDR1 SGHRS, CDR2 YFSETQ. CDR3 length equals 16 residues. Trimming removed 0 bases at V and 0 bases at J, with 10 bases between. CDR3 in amino acids: CASSLGQGNSNQPQHF. In nucleotides, the CDR3 is TGCGCCAGCAGCTTGGGGCAGGGGAATAGCAATCAGCCCCAGCATTTT.

The CDR3 here is CSAQDQETQYF. The CDR3 DNA is TGCAGTGCTCAGGATCAAGAGACCCAGTACTTC. V usage is TRBV20-1 and J usage is TRBJ2-5; no definite D call. The CDR3 length is 11 residues. Germline-derived CDR1 and CDR2 are DFQATT and SNEGSKA (reference sequence). The V end lost 5 bases, the J end lost 2 bases, and 6 bases lay between the germline ends.

About this clone: At one of its ends the junction is not consistent with the germline gene, which may arise from a read error. V gene TRBV6-5 combines with J gene TRBJ2-2, with 9 bases that match TRBD2. The germline V gene has CDR1 MNHEY and CDR2 SVGAGI. CDR3 length: 15 residues. CDR3 sequence: CASTEESGGPGELSF. The CDR3 DNA follows: TGTGCCAGCACCGAGGAGAGCGGGGGGCCTGGGGAGCTGTCTTTT.

The chain carries TRBV9 and TRBJ2-5, with TRBD2 identical over 13 bases. Germline V lookup: CDR1 SGDLS, CDR2 YYNGEE. The CDR3 loop spans 17 amino acids. V trimming: 4 bases; J trimming: 8 bases; junction bases outside the gene matches: 14. The CDR3 nucleotides are TGTGCCAGCAGCCCCCGGGACAGGACTAGCGGGGGAGGAACCCAGTACTTC. This encodes CASSPRDRTSGGGTQYF.

DNA for the CDR3: TGTGCCAGCAGCCGACGGGACACCTTCTACAATGAGCAGTTCTTC. This gives the protein CASSRRDTFYNEQFF. V and J are TRBV7-2 and TRBJ2-1; TRBD1 might be the D (6 bases). CDR1 is SGHTA and CDR2 is FQGNSA in the germline V gene. This CDR3 region has 15 residues. Deletions cut 5 bases from V and 3 bases from J, with 14 bases between.

J is TRBJ2-7 and V is TRBV9, with 13 bases fitting TRBD2. V trimming: 3 bases; J trimming: 2 bases; junction bases outside the gene matches: 8. This CDR3 region has 17 residues. CDR1 SGDLS and CDR2 YYNGEE come from the germline V gene. The CDR3 region is CASSDGTSGEGTYEQYF. The CDR3 DNA sequence: TGTGCCAGCAGCGACGGGACTAGCGGGGAGGGAACCTACGAGCAGTACTTC.

The chain employs TRBV5-1 and TRBJ2-7, with 12 bases fitting TRBD2. V lost 2 bases to trimming and J lost 3 bases; unmatched junction nucleotides: 3. CDR3 size: 15 residues. The germline V gene encodes CDR1 SGHRS and CDR2 YFSETQ. CDR3 sequence reads: CASSFTSGGYYEQYF. CDR3 nucleotide sequence: TGCGCCAGCAGCTTTACTAGCGGGGGGTACTACGAGCAGTACTTC.

This chain joins TRBV19 and TRBJ2-5; TRBD2 might be the D (7 bases). The J call is uncertain, as TRBJ2-7 better fits the DNA end. CDR1 is LNHDA and CDR2 is SQIVND in the germline V gene (reference sequence). This CDR3 has 17 amino acids. CDR3 in DNA: TGTGCCAGTAGTATATTCCTGCGGGGGCCGTTTAGGAGCGAGCAGTACTTC. Translated, it gives CASSIFLRGPFRSEQYF.

J is TRBJ2-3 and V is TRBV6-1, with a possible D match to TRBD1 (5 bases). CDR1 and CDR2 (germline): MNHNS, SASEGT. This CDR3 region has 15 residues. The V gene lost 4 bases and the J gene lost 0 bases, with 11 bases spanning the gap. CDR3 sequence: CASSGTRVSTDTQYF. The CDR3 DNA is TGTGCCAGCAGTGGGACACGAGTTAGCACAGATACGCAGTATTTT.

The gene calls are TRBV6-1 and TRBJ2-3; TRBD2 matches 11 bases. J was trimmed by 0 bases and V by 2 bases; bases with no gene match: 13. Germline V CDR1 and CDR2: MNHNS, SASEGT. CDR3 length equals 20 residues. The CDR3 nucleotides read TGTGCCAGCAGTGAATCTTCTATGGCTAGCGGGGGGATTAGCACAGATACGCAGTATTTT. Its protein product is CASSESSMASGGISTDTQYF.

The sample holds a few counts of this clone. This chain joins TRBV27 and TRBJ2-1; D may be TRBD2 (6 bases). The V and J ends lost 3 bases and 0 bases respectively, with 9 bases between them. Germline assignment: CDR1 MNHEY and CDR2 SMNVEV (reference sequence). This CDR3 is built from 15 residues. The CDR3 coding sequence is TGTGCCAGCAGTTTTGGGAGGAGCTCCTACAATGAGCAGTTCTTC. It encodes CASSFGRSSYNEQFF.

The chain joins TRBV6-4 to TRBJ2-3; the D gene is possibly TRBD2 (6 bases). V lost 6 bases and J 1 base, leaving 8 bases between the germline ends. Germline-derived CDR1 and CDR2 are MRHNA and SNTAGT. The CDR3 runs to 13 residues. The CDR3 spells CASSPSGTDTQYF. CDR3 bases: TGTGCCAGCAGCCCTAGCGGCACAGATACGCAGTATTTT.

This clone was observed a single time. The chain has TRBV28 and TRBJ1-2, with 11 bases matching TRBD1. Germline CDR1 is MDHEN and CDR2 is SYDVKM. Germline trimming cut 6 bases from V and 8 bases from J; bases unmatched to any gene: 5. The CDR3 sequence is 13 residues long. For the CDR3, the DNA is TGTGCCAGCAGCCCGGGACAGGGGGGAGGCTACACCTTC. This gives the protein CASSPGQGGGYTF.

This rearrangement joins TRBV27 to TRBJ1-5; D is possibly TRBD1 (5 bases). The CDR3 sequence is 16 residues long. The V end was cut by 5 bases, the J end by 0 bases, with 14 bases between. Germline V CDR1 and CDR2: MNHEY, SMNVEV (reference sequence). CDR3: CASSRFDRASNQPQHF. The CDR3 nucleotides are TGTGCCAGCAGTCGTTTTGACAGAGCTAGCAATCAGCCCCAGCATTTT.

The chain has TRBV9 and TRBJ2-3; 8 bases align to TRBD2. Germline V lookup: CDR1 SGDLS, CDR2 YYNGEE. The V segment lost 3 bases and the J segment 4 bases; nucleotides outside the gene matches: 10. This CDR3 contains 16 residues. The CDR3 DNA is TGTGCCAGCAGCGGAGGTGCAGCGGGGGTTCCAGATACGCAGTATTTT. Translated: CASSGGAAGVPDTQYF.

This sequence joins TRBV19 and TRBJ2-1; 9 nucleotides align to TRBD2. The CDR3 contains 15 residues. The junction had 5 bases not matched to a gene; V was cut back by 2 bases and J by 6 bases. In germline, CDR1 is LNHDA, CDR2 SQIVND (reference sequence). The CDR3 DNA reads as TGTGCCAGTAGTATACCGGGACTAGCTACCAATGAGCAGTTCTTC. It codes for CASSIPGLATNEQFF.

The J gene is TRBJ1-3, the V gene TRBV10-3, with 7 bases that match TRBD1. Germline-derived CDR1 and CDR2 are ENHRY and SYGVKD. The junction had 6 bases not matched to a gene; V was cut back by 10 bases and J by 0 bases. This CDR3 comprises 14 residues. DNA of the CDR3: TGTGCCACGAGGGACAGCTACTCTGGAAACACCATATATTTT. Its translation: CATRDSYSGNTIYF.

On this clone: A junction end diverges from the germline sequence, so it may reflect a read error. The chain links TRBV11-3 to TRBJ2-3; D not resolved. The CDR3 covers 15 residues. CDR1 and CDR2 from the germline V gene are SGHNT and YENEEA. The CDR3 DNA reads as TGTGCCAGCAGCTTGGAATCCCGAGGCACAAATACGCAGTATTTT. This gives the protein CASSLESRGTNTQYF.

This clone occurred once. V usage is TRBV7-2 and J usage is TRBJ1-6, with D maybe TRBD1 (6 bases). CDR1 and CDR2 (germline): SGHTA, FQGNSA. V was pared by 5 bases and J by 4 bases, with 9 bases between. The CDR3 loop spans 14 amino acids. For the CDR3, the DNA is TGTGCCAGCAGCGCACAGGGTTATAATTCACCCCTCCACTTT. This translates into CASSAQGYNSPLHF.

As DNA, the CDR3 is TGTGCCAGCAGCTTAAGCGTCGGGAGAGGAACCGGGGAGCTGTTTTTT. Protein sequence: CASSLSVGRGTGELFF. The gene calls are TRBV7-3 and TRBJ2-2; perhaps TRBD2 as D (6 bases). V lost 1 base and J lost 5, with 14 bases in between. CDR3 size: 16 residues. The germline CDR1 and CDR2 sequences are SGHTA and FQGTGA.

In nucleotides, the CDR3 is TGTGCCAGCTCCCGAGGACTAACTAGCACAGATACGCAGTATTTT. Amino acids: CASSRGLTSTDTQYF. The chain is built from TRBV18 and TRBJ2-3, with TRBD2 as a possible D gene (6 bases). There are 15 residues in the CDR3. The germline V gene has CDR1 KGHSH and CDR2 LQKENI. V lost 6 bases, J lost 0 bases, and 13 bases lay in between.

The chain carries TRBV5-1 and TRBJ2-1; D is ambiguous. This CDR3 has 14 amino acids. Germline values: CDR1 SGHRS, CDR2 YFSETQ. Trimming left V 1 base short and J 0 bases short, with 5 bases between. The CDR3 spells CASSLLSSYNEQFF. The CDR3 coding sequence is TGCGCCAGCAGCTTGCTAAGCTCCTACAATGAGCAGTTCTTC.

The chain employs TRBV19 and TRBJ2-3; 7 bases are shared with TRBD1. CDR1 and CDR2 (germline): LNHDA, SQIVND (reference sequence). Unmatched junction bases numbered 3, after V lost 2 bases and J lost 4 bases. This CDR3 comprises 14 residues. The CDR3 sequence is CASSIPGGADTQYF. The CDR3 coding sequence is TGTGCCAGTAGTATACCAGGGGGTGCAGATACGCAGTATTTT.

The rearrangement joins TRBV7-9 to TRBJ2-5; D unresolved. The CDR3 totals 11 residues. V lost 5 bases and J lost 5, with 6 bases in between. The V gene's germline CDR1 is SEHNR and CDR2 FQNEAQ (reference sequence). The CDR3 coding sequence is TGTGCCAGCAGCGAACGGGAGACCCAGTACTTC. Protein: CASSERETQYF.

The chain links TRBV15 to TRBJ2-4; 7 bases align to TRBD1. The CDR3 has 16 amino acids. Unmatched junction bases numbered 5, after V lost 0 bases and J lost 3 bases. The V gene's germline CDR1 is LNHNV and CDR2 YYDKDF (reference sequence). The CDR3 DNA follows: TGTGCCACCAGCAGAGATTGGCCAGGGGGCAAAAACATTCAGTACTTC. The encoded protein is CATSRDWPGGKNIQYF.

This clone is a singleton in its sample. Relative to the germline gene, one junction end is altered; a read error may explain this. The chain recombines TRBV11-2 with TRBJ1-1; 7 positions match TRBD1. This CDR3 has 15 amino acids. Germline V gives CDR1 SGHAT, CDR2 FQNNGV. CDR3 sequence (DNA): TGTGTCAGCAGCTCCTACAGGGGTACAGACACTGAAGCTTTCTTT. It encodes CVSSSYRGTDTEAFF.

A few counts support this clone. The chain recombines TRBV5-1 with TRBJ2-2; 9 nucleotides line up with TRBD1. Germline CDR1 SGHRS, CDR2 YFSETQ. After removal of 5 bases from V and 4 bases from J, the junction contained 6 bases not matched to a gene. The CDR3 is made up of 15 amino acids. CDR3 bases: TGCGCCAGCAGTCGGGACAGGGCATCCACCGGGGAGCTGTTTTTT. It specifies CASSRDRASTGELFF.